A single sample is the source of the 10 T cell receptor beta chains below, sequenced in a study of identifying expanded T cells in peripheral blood. Libraries were prepared by immunoSEQ multiplex PCR; TCRdb keeps only in-frame clonotypes and omits some of them. This table holds 70,000 to 95,000 clones, 85% to 90% found once. The sequenced material came from blood. These receptors were collected from a person between 18 and 75 years old in good health.

The chain employs TRBV7-6 and TRBJ1-1; D possibly corresponds to TRBD1 (5 bases). This CDR3 region has 17 residues. CDR1 and CDR2 (germline): SGHVS, FNYEAQ. With 5 bases removed from V and 4 bases from J, the gap between germline ends came to 23 bases. The CDR3 reads CASSQNALAGTGTEAFF. The CDR3 DNA reads TGTGCCAGCAGCCAAAACGCTCTAGCAGGGACGGGCACTGAAGCTTTCTTT.

This clone was seen just once. The chain combines TRBV10-1 with TRBJ2-2, with D perhaps being TRBD1 or TRBD2 (5 bases each). The CDR3 spans 17 residues. V gave up 7 bases and J gave up 3 bases, with 21 bases separating them. The germline CDR1 and CDR2 sequences are WNHNN and SYGVQD (reference sequence). The chain's CDR3 is CASIGGVLTRDTGELFF. The CDR3, as DNA: TGCGCCAGCATTGGGGGAGTATTGACGCGTGACACCGGGGAGCTGTTTTTT.

The chain joins TRBV4-1 to TRBJ1-1; D might be TRBD1 (5 bases). The CDR3 spans 14 residues. V was cut by 0 bases and J by 6 bases, with 11 bases left in between. Germline V gives CDR1 MGHRA, CDR2 YSYEKL. CDR3 sequence (DNA): TGCGCCAGCAGCCAAGATCTTAGGGGTTCTGAAGCTTTCTTT. Its protein is CASSQDLRGSEAFF.

This chain connects TRBV18 to TRBJ1-1; D gene ambiguous. Trimming stripped 4 bases from V and 0 bases from J, with 3 bases between. This CDR3 spans 12 amino acids. CDR1 is KGHSH, CDR2 LQKENI, per germline. The CDR3 spells CASSRLNTEAFF. CDR3 sequence (DNA): TGTGCCAGCTCACGCCTGAACACTGAAGCTTTCTTT.

The rearrangement uses TRBV5-1 and TRBJ2-1; 12 positions agree with TRBD2. The germline V gene encodes CDR1 SGHRS and CDR2 YFSETQ. CDR3 length equals 15 residues. Trimming took 3 bases from V and 8 from J; bases not matched to a gene: 6. The CDR3 sequence: CASSSLAGGPYEQFF. In DNA form, the CDR3 reads TGCGCCAGCAGCTCTCTAGCGGGGGGGCCCTATGAGCAGTTCTTC.

The chain uses TRBV7-9 and TRBJ1-5, with D maybe TRBD1 (5 bases). V lost 5 bases and J 6 bases, leaving 11 bases between the germline ends. The germline V gene has CDR1 SEHNR and CDR2 FQNEAQ (reference sequence). The CDR3 is made up of 13 amino acids. The CDR3 coding sequence is TGTGCCAGCAGCCACAACGGGGGTCAGCCCCAGCATTTT. Amino acid sequence: CASSHNGGQPQHF.

The rearrangement uses TRBV5-1 and TRBJ2-1; 7 bases fit TRBD2. This CDR3 has 16 residues. Unmatched junction bases numbered 7, after V lost 1 base and J lost 3 bases. Germline CDR1 is SGHRS and CDR2 is YFSETQ. CDR3 loop: CASSLKQASGYNEQFF. As DNA, the CDR3 is TGCGCCAGCAGCTTGAAGCAGGCTAGCGGCTACAATGAGCAGTTCTTC.

The J gene is TRBJ2-3, the V gene TRBV7-9; possible D gene TRBD1, 6 bases. Germline CDR1 reads SEHNR; CDR2 reads FQNEAQ (reference sequence). The CDR3 has 13 residues. The V end lost 6 bases, the J end lost 4 bases, and 11 bases lay between the germline ends. The CDR3 nucleotides are TGTGCCAGCAGTCCAACAGGGCCAGATACGCAGTATTTT. Encoded protein: CASSPTGPDTQYF. Full variable domain (missing parts from reference TRBV7-9 and TRBJ2-3): DTGVSQNPRHKITKRGQNVTFRCDPISEHNRLYWYRQTLGQGPEFLTYFQNEAQLEKSRLLSDRFSAERPKGSFSTLEIQRTEQGDSAMYLCASSPTGPDTQYFGPGTRLTVL.

The gene calls are TRBV7-2 and TRBJ1-1; a weak D match, TRBD1 (6 bases). This CDR3 is built from 14 residues. Germline loops: CDR1 SGHTA, CDR2 FQGNSA. The V gene lost 6 bases and the J gene lost 1 base, with 12 bases spanning the gap. The CDR3 region has the DNA TGTGCCAGCAGACGCACGACAGGGAACACTGAAGCTTTCTTT. Its translation: CASRRTTGNTEAFF.

This clone was observed a handful of times. V is TRBV25-1 and J is TRBJ2-7, with D possibly TRBD2 on 7 matching bases. The germline V and J ends were trimmed by 8 bases and 2 bases, with 16 bases remaining between them. This CDR3 spans 14 amino acids. Per germline, CDR1 MGHDK and CDR2 SYGVNS. The CDR3 sequence: CASGPWGGPYEQYF. CDR3 nucleotide sequence: TGTGCCAGCGGCCCTTGGGGGGGCCCCTACGAGCAGTACTTC.